This T cell receptor (beta chain) was obtained from a study of breast tumors, draining lymph nodes, adjacent tissues. Findings and caveats of the study: That most tumor T cells come from lymph nodes remained unproven. Luminal-like breast cancer showed significantly higher tumor–nontumor repertoire similarity than basal-like.

About this clonotype: The target antigen is unknown.

Samples came from axillary lymph nodes draining the breast cancer. TCRdb called the multiplex PCR reads again in MiXCR, with one record for every CDR3 protein. The data contain about 100,000 distinct CDR3 sequences, 21% of them singletons. The receptor's source is a female donor with breast cancer. Some clones in this sample may be carry-over from other donors' samples. The sample was axillary lymph node tissue.

CDR3 loop: CSASGGNTEAFF. The DNA for the CDR3 is TGCAGTGCTAGTGGGGGGAACACTGAAGCTTTCTTT. The chain couples TRBV20-1 to TRBJ1-1, with D tentatively TRBD1 (5 bases). Germline-derived CDR1 and CDR2 are DFQATT and SNEGSKA (reference sequence). V gave up 3 bases and J gave up 1 base, with 6 bases separating them. This CDR3 spans 12 amino acids.